These 27 T cell receptor beta chains came from one sample sequenced in a study of cytomegalovirus exposure and HLA in healthy donors. PCR amplification relied on 60 Vbeta primers (plus 13 Jbeta primers). Data came from immunoSEQ multiplex PCR; TCRdb stores just in-frame clones and leaves some out. The sample yields 130,000 or so clones, about 79% seen once. The sequenced sample was PBMCs. The receptor source for this set is a young woman in good health and CMV-seropositive.

V usage is TRBV4-1 and J usage is TRBJ1-2; weak D call: TRBD1 (6 bases). The CDR3 runs to 14 residues. V gave up 2 bases and J gave up 4 bases, with 11 bases separating them. Looked up from germline, CDR1 is MGHRA and CDR2 is YSYEKL. The CDR3 nucleotides are TGCGCCAGCAGCCAAAGGACAGACCTCTATGGCTACACCTTC. Amino acid sequence: CASSQRTDLYGYTF.

The gene calls are TRBV10-3 and TRBJ1-1; D gene ambiguous. Between the trimmed V and J ends, which lost 9 bases and 5 bases, there was a span of 16 bases. This CDR3 spans 13 amino acids. Germline CDR1 reads ENHRY; CDR2 reads SYGVKD. CDR3 in amino acids: CAISPGRSTEAFF. The CDR3 DNA sequence: TGTGCCATAAGCCCGGGGAGGTCGACTGAAGCTTTCTTT.

The chain joins TRBV7-6 to TRBJ1-1; the match to TRBD1 covers 8 bases. The CDR3 is 13 residues long. Losses at the gene ends were 5 bases for V and 5 bases for J; bases not matched to a gene: 4. The germline V gene encodes CDR1 SGHVS and CDR2 FNYEAQ. This chain's CDR3 is CASSQGQGTEAFF. The CDR3, as DNA: TGTGCCAGCAGCCAAGGACAGGGAACTGAAGCTTTCTTT.

The chain employs TRBV25-1 and TRBJ1-6, with TRBD1 matching 7 bases. This CDR3 spans 15 amino acids. V was clipped by 2 bases and J by 6 bases; unmatched bases: 4. The germline gives CDR1 MGHDK, CDR2 SYGVNS. CDR3 residues: CASSEAGTANSPLHF. The CDR3 DNA reads as TGTGCCAGCAGTGAAGCCGGGACAGCTAATTCACCCCTCCACTTT.

This sequence joins TRBV27 and TRBJ2-1, with 8 bases fitting TRBD2. V gave up 6 bases and J gave up 8 bases; unmatched junction bases: 15. Germline V CDR1 and CDR2: MNHEY, SMNVEV (reference sequence). The CDR3 contains 16 residues. DNA for the CDR3: TGTGCCAGCAGCCCCCTCCCCGGGGGGGCCAGCCATGAGCAGTTCTTC. Its translation is CASSPLPGGASHEQFF.

The V call is TRBV2, the J call TRBJ1-5; D gene ambiguous. V was cut by 3 bases and J by 7 bases, with 19 bases left in between. Germline CDR1 and CDR2: SNHLY and FYNNEI. There are 16 residues in the CDR3. CDR3 in DNA: TGTGCCAGCAGTGAGCTGGGAATGGGCAGCGGCCAGCCCCAGCATTTT. Its translation: CASSELGMGSGQPQHF.

The CDR3 bases are TGCACCAGCAGCATACTAGCGGGGGGTTGCACAGATACGCAGTATTTT. Amino acids: CTSSILAGGCTDTQYF. The genes are TRBV1 and TRBJ2-3; the table's D call, TRBD2, has no DNA check behind it. TRBV1 is annotated as a pseudogene. The CDR3 totals 16 residues.

V is TRBV6-4 and J is TRBJ2-1; 8 nucleotides align to TRBD2. The V segment lost 6 bases and the J segment 9 bases; nucleotides outside the gene matches: 25. Per the germline V gene, CDR1 is MRHNA and CDR2 is SNTAGT. The CDR3 loop spans 19 amino acids. The CDR3 DNA is TGTGCCAGCAGGTCCCCCCAGCGGGGGCCTAAACCCGTTTTGGGTGAGCAGTTCTTC. Translation gives CASRSPQRGPKPVLGEQFF.

The rearrangement links TRBV28 to TRBJ2-1; D unclear. This CDR3 spans 13 amino acids. The germline V gene has CDR1 MDHEN and CDR2 SYDVKM. V shed 8 bases and J shed 6 bases, with 14 bases lying between them. The CDR3 nucleotides are TGTGCCAGCGGAGCCCGTCCGGTCAATGAGCAGTTCTTC. Translation: CASGARPVNEQFF.

The chain joins TRBV5-1 to TRBJ1-3, with 7 bases aligning to TRBD1. The CDR3 is 13 residues long. Germline V gene data show CDR1 as SGHRS and CDR2 as YFSETQ. With 0 bases clipped from V and 11 bases from J, the junction kept 5 bases outside the gene matches. For the CDR3, the DNA is TGCGCCAGCAGCTTGGGACAGGGCGACGCCATATATTTT. Translated, it gives CASSLGQGDAIYF.

V usage is TRBV9 and J usage is TRBJ2-7, with TRBD2 matching 11 bases. The germline gives CDR1 SGDLS, CDR2 YYNGEE. With 0 bases clipped from V and 3 bases from J, the junction kept 5 bases outside the gene matches. The CDR3 sequence is 16 residues long. The CDR3 DNA reads TGTGCCAGCAGCGTAGCAGCCGGACTAGCGGGCTACGAGCAGTACTTC. It encodes CASSVAAGLAGYEQYF.

This sequence joins TRBV29-1 and TRBJ1-2; D perhaps matches TRBD1 (5 bases). This CDR3 is built from 11 residues. Germline V gene lookup returns CDR1 SQVTM and CDR2 ANQGSEA. Trimming took 2 bases from V and 4 from J, leaving 5 bases between them. CDR3 protein: CSVEQGYGYTF. The CDR3 DNA is TGCAGCGTTGAACAGGGCTATGGCTACACCTTC.

This clone was seen only a few times. This rearrangement joins TRBV6-1 to TRBJ1-1; TRBD1 is a possible D gene (5 bases). Trimming removed 5 bases from V and 3 bases from J, with 16 bases in between. The CDR3 runs to 15 residues. Germline V gives CDR1 MNHNS, CDR2 SASEGT. This CDR3 reads CASSTTGWGYTEAFF. CDR3 DNA: TGTGCCAGCAGTACTACAGGTTGGGGCTACACTGAAGCTTTCTTT.

The chain couples TRBV6-5 to TRBJ1-2; no firm D call. Per the germline V gene, CDR1 is MNHEY and CDR2 is SVGAGI. V was trimmed by 2 bases and J by 3 bases, leaving 16 bases between them. This CDR3 comprises 16 residues. CDR3 loop: CASSYGSPLHYYGYTF. DNA of the CDR3: TGTGCCAGCAGTTACGGCTCCCCACTACACTACTATGGCTACACCTTC.

The chain links TRBV29-1 to TRBJ2-7, with D perhaps TRBD1 (6 bases). The CDR3 is made up of 12 amino acids. V dropped 6 bases and J dropped 6 bases, with 15 bases sitting between them. From germline, CDR1 is SQVTM and CDR2 ANQGSEA. Here the CDR3 DNA reads TGCAGCGTACTACTAGGGGGTGCCGAGCAGTACTTC. Protein product: CSVLLGGAEQYF.

As for this clone: This sample also contains other DNA sequences that code for the same CDR3. V gene TRBV15 combines with J gene TRBJ2-5, with TRBD2 as a possible D gene (6 bases). Germline CDR1 and CDR2: LNHNV and YYDKDF (reference sequence). CDR3 length: 13 amino acids. Trimming removed 0 bases from V and 5 bases from J, with 7 bases in between. The CDR3 nucleotides are TGTGCCACCAGCAGAGATCGGGGGGAGACCCAGTACTTC. Its protein product is CATSRDRGETQYF.

CDR3 coding DNA: TGTGCCACCAGCACGAGCCTCACGGGCAGGGGGCTTTCCTGGGGGCAGTTCTTC. Protein product: CATSTSLTGRGLSWGQFF. The J gene is TRBJ2-1, the V gene TRBV15; 8 nucleotides align to TRBD1. CDR3 length: 18 amino acids. Germline values: CDR1 LNHNV, CDR2 YYDKDF (reference sequence). Losses at the gene ends were 4 bases for V and 12 bases for J; bases not matched to a gene: 23.

The V gene is TRBV9, the J gene TRBJ2-5; 10 positions agree with TRBD2. The CDR3 spans 19 residues. Per the germline V gene, CDR1 is SGDLS and CDR2 is YYNGEE. V lost 3 bases to trimming and J lost 5 bases; unmatched junction nucleotides: 19. The CDR3 loop is CASSGEAGAGGPRWETQYF. CDR3 coding DNA: TGTGCCAGCAGCGGGGAGGCGGGAGCGGGGGGGCCGCGGTGGGAGACCCAGTACTTC.

The chain combines TRBV7-6 with TRBJ2-3, with 12 bases lining up with TRBD2. Per the germline V gene, CDR1 is SGHVS and CDR2 is FNYEAQ. Trimming took 0 bases from V and 2 from J; bases not matched to a gene: 9. CDR3 length: 19 amino acids. Here the CDR3 DNA reads TGTGCCAGCAGCTTAGCCCAAAGACTAGCGGGGGCCCTCACAGATACGCAGTATTTT. This gives the protein CASSLAQRLAGALTDTQYF.

The CDR3 DNA reads TGTGCCAGCAGTTATACTCAGGGTCATGGCTACACCTTC. It is translated as CASSYTQGHGYTF. V usage is TRBV6-5 and J usage is TRBJ1-2; perhaps TRBD1 as D (5 bases). Trimming took off 3 bases at V and 6 bases at J, with 11 bases between the two ends. This CDR3 has 13 residues. Germline CDR1 and CDR2: MNHEY and SVGAGI.

This chain links TRBV6-5 with TRBJ2-2; TRBD2 agrees at 7 bases. J was trimmed by 9 bases and V by 8 bases; bases with no gene match: 6. The CDR3 runs to 12 residues. The germline CDR1 and CDR2 sequences are MNHEY and SVGAGI. CDR3 nucleotides: TGTGCCAGCGGACTAGTGGCGTGGGAGCTGTTTTTT. Its protein product is CASGLVAWELFF.

The chain carries TRBV27 and TRBJ2-7, with 7 bases fitting TRBD1. This CDR3 spans 13 amino acids. The germline V gene encodes CDR1 MNHEY and CDR2 SMNVEV (reference sequence). The V segment lost 6 bases and the J segment 2 bases; nucleotides outside the gene matches: 4. The DNA for the CDR3 is TGTGCCAGCAGCGGGACAGTCCCCTACGAGCAGTACTTC. Translating it yields CASSGTVPYEQYF.

This sequence joins TRBV5-1 and TRBJ2-5; 10 bases agree with TRBD1. CDR1 and CDR2 (germline): SGHRS, YFSETQ. J was trimmed by 4 bases and V by 0 bases; bases with no gene match: 3. The CDR3 consists of 15 residues. CDR3 sequence reads: CASSLGQGARETQYF. As DNA, the CDR3 is TGCGCCAGCAGCTTGGGACAGGGGGCTCGAGAGACCCAGTACTTC.

This sequence joins TRBV7-2 and TRBJ2-7; D possibly corresponds to TRBD2 (5 bases). In germline, CDR1 is SGHTA, CDR2 FQGNSA. V was pared by 5 bases and J by 1 base, with 12 bases between. This CDR3 spans 14 amino acids. In nucleotides, the CDR3 is TGTGCCAGCAGCCTCGGGATAAATTCCTACGAGCAGTACTTC. Translation gives CASSLGINSYEQYF.

This clone was detected a few times. CDR3 sequence (DNA): TGCGCCAGCAGCGCTGCTGCAGTTTCCTACGAGCAGTACTTC. Translation: CASSAAAVSYEQYF. V and J are TRBV5-1 and TRBJ2-7; D gene unclear. The length of the CDR3 is 14 residues. Trimming took off 4 bases at V and 1 base at J, with 12 bases between the two ends. CDR1 SGHRS and CDR2 YFSETQ come from the germline V gene.

CDR3 bases: TGTGCCAGCAGCCCCCTAAGAAGCACAGATACGCAGTATTTT. Protein product: CASSPLRSTDTQYF. V and J are TRBV11-2 and TRBJ2-3; D not certain. From germline, CDR1 is SGHAT and CDR2 FQNNGV. V was cut by 5 bases and J by 0 bases, with 9 bases left in between. The CDR3 loop spans 14 amino acids.

The chain uses TRBV12-2 and TRBJ1-1. TRBV12-2 is a pseudogene. The CDR3 is made up of 14 amino acids. The CDR3 sequence: CASRYLDSDTEAFF. The CDR3 DNA sequence: TGTGCAAGTCGCTACCTGGACTCAGACACTGAAGCTTTCTTT.